This T cell receptor (beta chain) appears in the sequencing data of a study of cytomegalovirus exposure and HLA in healthy donors. Regarding the study as a whole: Among TCR beta chains of equal frequency, HLA-associated ones were more clonally expanded in a later analysis. The authors reported that TCR beta sequences could predict HLA-A and HLA-B alleles. These predictions were accurate for most subjects in the first cohort. Reported performance of the classifier showed diagnosis of cytomegalovirus status with high specificity and sensitivity.

Details on this clone: The antigen remains unidentified.

PCR was performed using 60 Vbeta and 13 Jbeta primers. Assay: immunoSEQ multiplex PCR; the TCRdb copy retains only in-frame clones and omits some. Altogether roughly 100,000 clones are present, approximately 80% being singletons, with the ten largest covering around 3.6%. As for the donors, each was a healthy bone marrow donor. Germline assignment: CDR1 SGHRS and CDR2 YFSETQ. CDR3 length: 12 amino acids. Trimming removed 7 bases at V and 3 bases at J, with 10 bases between. Input material: PBMCs. This chain connects TRBV5-1 to TRBJ1-2; D unclear. The origin of this receptor is a female donor in good health and CMV-seropositive. CDR3 in DNA: TGCGCCAGCGGCCTTGATTACTATGGCTACACCTTC. It codes for CASGLDYYGYTF.